Sequencing of this TCR beta chain was carried out in a study of cytomegalovirus exposure and HLA in healthy donors. Study information: Earlier work reported 100 million or so unique TCR beta sequences from about 170 million T cells. The study, taken as a whole, reports: Productive rates of about 87% or about 30% were seen for most TCR beta V segments in an earlier analysis.

CDR1 MNHNY and CDR2 SVGAGI come from the germline V gene (reference sequence). This CDR3 comprises 12 residues. Trimming removed 5 bases from V and 11 bases from J; junction bases left unmatched: 6. Of note for this clone: Its antigen is currently unknown.

The PCR had 60 Vbeta and 13 Jbeta primers. TCRdb's table, derived via immunoSEQ multiplex PCR, lists solely in-frame clones and lacks some. The sample contains around 110,000 clones, about 64% of which appear only once. The source of this sequence is a female donor in good health and CMV-seronegative. The chain uses TRBV6-6 and TRBJ1-1; 9 bases align to TRBD1. Sequencing was carried out using PBMCs. DNA of the CDR3: TGTGCCAGCAGTACGACAGGGGGGGGCGCTTTCTTT. It specifies CASSTTGGGAFF.